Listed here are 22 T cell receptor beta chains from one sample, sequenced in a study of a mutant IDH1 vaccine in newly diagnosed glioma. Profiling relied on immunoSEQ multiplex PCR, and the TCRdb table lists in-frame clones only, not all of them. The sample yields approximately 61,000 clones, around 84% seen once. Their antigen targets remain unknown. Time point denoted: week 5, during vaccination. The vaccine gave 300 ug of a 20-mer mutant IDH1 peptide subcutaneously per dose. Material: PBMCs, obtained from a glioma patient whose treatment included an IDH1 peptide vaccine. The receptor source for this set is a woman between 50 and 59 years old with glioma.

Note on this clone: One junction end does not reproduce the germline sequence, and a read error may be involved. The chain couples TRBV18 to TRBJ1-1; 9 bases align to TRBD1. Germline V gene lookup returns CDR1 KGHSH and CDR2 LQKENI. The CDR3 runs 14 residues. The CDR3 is CASSQTGTGPISSF. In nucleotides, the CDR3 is TGTGCCAGCTCACAAACCGGGACAGGGCCCATCAGTTCATTT.

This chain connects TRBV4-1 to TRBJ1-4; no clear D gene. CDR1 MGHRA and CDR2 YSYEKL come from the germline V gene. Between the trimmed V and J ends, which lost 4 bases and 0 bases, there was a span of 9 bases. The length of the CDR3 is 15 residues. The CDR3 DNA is TGCGCCAGCAGCCCATCACCCACAACTAATGAAAAACTGTTTTTT. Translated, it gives CASSPSPTTNEKLFF.

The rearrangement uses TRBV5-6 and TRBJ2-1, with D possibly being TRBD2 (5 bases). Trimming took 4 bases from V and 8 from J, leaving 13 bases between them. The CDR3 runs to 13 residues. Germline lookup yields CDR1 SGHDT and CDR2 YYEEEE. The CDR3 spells CASSLGGLHEQFF. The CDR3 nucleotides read TGTGCCAGCAGCCTCGGCGGGCTCCATGAGCAGTTCTTC.

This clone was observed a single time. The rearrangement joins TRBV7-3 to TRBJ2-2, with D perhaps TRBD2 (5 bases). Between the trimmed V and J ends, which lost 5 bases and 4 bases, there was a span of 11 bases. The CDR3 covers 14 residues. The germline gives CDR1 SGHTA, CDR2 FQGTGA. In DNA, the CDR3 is TGTGCCAGCAGCCAGGCGGGCCGCACCGGGGAGCTGTTTTTT. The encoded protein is CASSQAGRTGELFF.

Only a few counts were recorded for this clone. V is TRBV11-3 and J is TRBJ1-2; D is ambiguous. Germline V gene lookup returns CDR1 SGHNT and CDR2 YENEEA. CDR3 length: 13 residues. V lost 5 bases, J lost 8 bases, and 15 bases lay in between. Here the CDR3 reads CASSLGRIRGYTF. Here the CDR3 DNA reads TGTGCCAGCAGCCTGGGGAGGATCCGCGGCTACACCTTC.

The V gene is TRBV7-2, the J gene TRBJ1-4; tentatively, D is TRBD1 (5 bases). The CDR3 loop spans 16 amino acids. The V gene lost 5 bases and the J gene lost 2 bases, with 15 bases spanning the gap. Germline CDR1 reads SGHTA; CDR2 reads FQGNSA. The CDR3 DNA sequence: TGTGCCAGCAGCGGGGACGGGAAACCCACTAATGAAAAACTGTTTTTT. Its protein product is CASSGDGKPTNEKLFF.

CDR3 region: CASSPRPGQSSGNTIYF. CDR3 coding DNA: TGCGCCAGCAGCCCACGTCCGGGACAAAGCTCTGGAAACACCATATATTTT. This sequence joins TRBV5-1 and TRBJ1-3; possibly TRBD1 for D (6 bases). The germline V and J ends were trimmed by 4 bases and 0 bases, with 17 bases remaining between them. The CDR3 length is 17 residues. Germline CDR1 SGHRS, CDR2 YFSETQ.

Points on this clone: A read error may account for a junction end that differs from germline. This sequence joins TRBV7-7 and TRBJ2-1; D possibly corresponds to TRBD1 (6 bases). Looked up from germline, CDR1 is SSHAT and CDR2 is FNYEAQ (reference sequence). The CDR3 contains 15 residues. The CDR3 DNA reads TGTGCTAGCAGCCGACAGGCGAGCTCCTACAATGAGCAGTTCTTC. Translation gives CASSRQASSYNEQFF.

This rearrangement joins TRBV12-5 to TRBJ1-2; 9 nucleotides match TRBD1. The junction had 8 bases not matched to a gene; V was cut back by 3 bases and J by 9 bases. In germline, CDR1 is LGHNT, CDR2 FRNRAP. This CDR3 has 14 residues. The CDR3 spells CASGLSNDRGSYTF. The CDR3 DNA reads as TGTGCTAGTGGTTTATCTAACGACAGGGGGAGCTACACCTTC. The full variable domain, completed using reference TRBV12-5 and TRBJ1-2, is DARVTQTPRHKVTEMGQEVTMRCQPILGHNTVFWYRQTMMQGLELLAYFRNRAPLDDSGMPKDRFSAEMPDATLATLKIQPSEPRDSAVYFCASGLSNDRGSYTFGSGTRLTVV.

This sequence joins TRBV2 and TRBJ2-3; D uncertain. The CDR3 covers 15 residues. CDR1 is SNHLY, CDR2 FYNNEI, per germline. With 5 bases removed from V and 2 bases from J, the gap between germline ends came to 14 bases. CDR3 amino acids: CASSRSSDNTDTQYF. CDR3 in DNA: TGTGCCAGCAGTCGCTCCTCGGATAACACAGATACGCAGTATTTT.

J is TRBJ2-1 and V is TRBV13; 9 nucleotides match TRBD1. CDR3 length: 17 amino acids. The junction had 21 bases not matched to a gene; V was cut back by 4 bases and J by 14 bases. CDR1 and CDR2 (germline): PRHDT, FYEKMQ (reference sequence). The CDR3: CASSSNGQGPSLGFEFF. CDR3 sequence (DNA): TGTGCCAGCAGCTCGAACGGACAGGGGCCTTCGCTAGGTTTTGAGTTCTTC.

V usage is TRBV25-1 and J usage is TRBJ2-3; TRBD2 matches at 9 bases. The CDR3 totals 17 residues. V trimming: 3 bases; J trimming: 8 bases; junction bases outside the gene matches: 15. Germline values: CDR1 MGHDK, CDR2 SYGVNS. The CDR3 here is CASSEPAGRGGRSTQYF. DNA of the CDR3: TGTGCCAGCAGTGAGCCCGCCGGGCGGGGGGGCCGTAGTACGCAGTATTTT.

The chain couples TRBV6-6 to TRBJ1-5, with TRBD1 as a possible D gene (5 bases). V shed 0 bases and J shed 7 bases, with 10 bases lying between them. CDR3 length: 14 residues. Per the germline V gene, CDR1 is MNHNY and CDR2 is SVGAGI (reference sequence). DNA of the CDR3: TGTGCCAGCAGTTACTCGGGCAGGGACCAGCCCCAGCATTTT. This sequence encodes CASSYSGRDQPQHF.

The CDR3, as DNA: TGCGCCAGCAGCCAAGATGTGGGTGAGGGTTCCACTGAAGCTTTCTTT. This gives the protein CASSQDVGEGSTEAFF. V usage is TRBV4-1 and J usage is TRBJ1-1; no clear D gene. The length of the CDR3 is 16 residues. CDR1 is MGHRA, CDR2 YSYEKL, per germline. V lost 0 bases and J lost 4, with 15 bases in between.

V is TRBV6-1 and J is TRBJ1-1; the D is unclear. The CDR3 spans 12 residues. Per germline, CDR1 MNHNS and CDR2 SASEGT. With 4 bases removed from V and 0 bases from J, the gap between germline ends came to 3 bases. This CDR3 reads CASSAMNTEAFF. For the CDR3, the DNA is TGTGCCAGCAGTGCCATGAACACTGAAGCTTTCTTT.

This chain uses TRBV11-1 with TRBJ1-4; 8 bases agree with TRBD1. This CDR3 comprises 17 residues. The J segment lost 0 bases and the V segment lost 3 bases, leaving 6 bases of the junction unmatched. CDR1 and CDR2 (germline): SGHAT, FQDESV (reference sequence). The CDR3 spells CASSFGQGKATNEKLFF. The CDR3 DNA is TGTGCCAGCAGCTTCGGACAGGGAAAAGCAACTAATGAAAAACTGTTTTTT.

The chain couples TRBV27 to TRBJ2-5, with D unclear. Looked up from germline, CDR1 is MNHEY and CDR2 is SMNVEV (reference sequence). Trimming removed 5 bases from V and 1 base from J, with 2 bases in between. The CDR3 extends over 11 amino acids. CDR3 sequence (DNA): TGTGCCAGCAGTCCCCAAGAGACCCAGTACTTC. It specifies CASSPQETQYF.

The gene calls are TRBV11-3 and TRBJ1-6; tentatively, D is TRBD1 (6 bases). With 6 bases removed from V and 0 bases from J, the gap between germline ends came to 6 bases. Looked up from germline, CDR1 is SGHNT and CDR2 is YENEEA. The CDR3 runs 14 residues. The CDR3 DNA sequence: TGTGCCAGCAGGGACAGCTCCTATAATTCACCCCTCCACTTT. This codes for CASRDSSYNSPLHF. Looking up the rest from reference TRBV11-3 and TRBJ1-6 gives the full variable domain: EAGVVQSPRYKIIEKKQPVAFWCNPISGHNTLYWYLQNLGQGPELLIRYENEEAVDDSQLPKDRFSAERLKGVDSTLKIQPAELGDSAVYLCASRDSSYNSPLHFGNGTRLTVT.

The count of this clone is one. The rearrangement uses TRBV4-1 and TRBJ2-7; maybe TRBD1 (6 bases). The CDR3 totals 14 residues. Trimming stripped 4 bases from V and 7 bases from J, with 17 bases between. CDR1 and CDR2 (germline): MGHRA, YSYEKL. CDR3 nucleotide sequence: TGCGCCAGCAGCCTAAGGGTATGGGACAAAGAGCAGTACTTC. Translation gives CASSLRVWDKEQYF.

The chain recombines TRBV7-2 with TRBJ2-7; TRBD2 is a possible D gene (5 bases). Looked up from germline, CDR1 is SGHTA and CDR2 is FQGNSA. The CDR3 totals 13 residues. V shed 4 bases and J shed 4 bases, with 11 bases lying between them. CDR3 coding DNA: TGTGCCAGCAGCTCTGGGCCGGGGTACGAGCAGTACTTC. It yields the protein CASSSGPGYEQYF.

The CDR3 protein is CASSRAGGPTDTQYF. The CDR3 DNA follows: TGTGCCAGTAGTAGGGCGGGGGGGCCTACAGATACGCAGTATTTT. The rearrangement uses TRBV19 and TRBJ2-3, with 9 bases lining up with TRBD2. This CDR3 has 15 residues. After removal of 4 bases from V and 3 bases from J, the junction contained 5 bases not matched to a gene. In germline, CDR1 is LNHDA, CDR2 SQIVND (reference sequence).

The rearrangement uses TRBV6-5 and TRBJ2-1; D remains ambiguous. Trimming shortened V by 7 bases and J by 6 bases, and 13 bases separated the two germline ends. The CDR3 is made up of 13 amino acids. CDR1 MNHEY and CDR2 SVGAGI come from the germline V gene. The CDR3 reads CASTLDPGNEQFF. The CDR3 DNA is TGTGCCAGCACCCTCGACCCAGGCAATGAGCAGTTCTTC.